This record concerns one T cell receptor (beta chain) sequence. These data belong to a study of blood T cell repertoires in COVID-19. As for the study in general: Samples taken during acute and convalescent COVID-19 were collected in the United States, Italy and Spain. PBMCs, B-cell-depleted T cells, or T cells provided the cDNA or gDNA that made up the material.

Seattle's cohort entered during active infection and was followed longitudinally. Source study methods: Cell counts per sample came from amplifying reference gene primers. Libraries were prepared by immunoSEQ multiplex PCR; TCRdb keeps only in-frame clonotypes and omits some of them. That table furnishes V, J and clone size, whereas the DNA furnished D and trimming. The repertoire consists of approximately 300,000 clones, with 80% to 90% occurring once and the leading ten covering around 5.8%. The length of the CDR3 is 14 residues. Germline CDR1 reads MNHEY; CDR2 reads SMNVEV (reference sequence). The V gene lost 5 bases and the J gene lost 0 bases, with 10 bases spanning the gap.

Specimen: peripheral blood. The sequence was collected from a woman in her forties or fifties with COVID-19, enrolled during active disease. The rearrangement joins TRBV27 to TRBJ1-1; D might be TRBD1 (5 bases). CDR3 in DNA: TGTGCCAGCAGTCCAGGGACTGTGAACACTGAAGCTTTCTTT. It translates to CASSPGTVNTEAFF.